This record covers a single T cell receptor (beta chain). These data are taken from a study of control samples from healthy donors and cancer patients. Here immunoSEQ multiplex PCR was the method, and the copy in TCRdb shows in-frame clones only, minus some. The sample contains almost 95,000 clones, about nine tenths of which appear only once. Trimming stripped 5 bases from V and 4 bases from J, with 12 bases between. CDR1 LNHNV and CDR2 YYDKDF come from the germline V gene (reference sequence). The CDR3 is 13 amino acids. This TCR was recovered from a woman between 18 and 29 years old in good health. V usage is TRBV15 and J usage is TRBJ2-7; possible D gene TRBD2, 5 bases. Input material: blood. CDR3 in amino acids: CATSLEEGYEQYF. DNA for the CDR3: TGTGCCACCAGCCTCGAAGAGGGTTACGAGCAGTACTTC. The full variable domain, rest sourced from reference TRBV15 and TRBJ2-7, is DAMVIQNPRYQVTQFGKPVTLSCSQTLNHNVMYWYQQKSSQAPKLLFHYYDKDFNNEADTPDNFQSRRPNTSFCFLDIRSPGLGDTAMYLCATSLEEGYEQYFGPGTRLTVT.